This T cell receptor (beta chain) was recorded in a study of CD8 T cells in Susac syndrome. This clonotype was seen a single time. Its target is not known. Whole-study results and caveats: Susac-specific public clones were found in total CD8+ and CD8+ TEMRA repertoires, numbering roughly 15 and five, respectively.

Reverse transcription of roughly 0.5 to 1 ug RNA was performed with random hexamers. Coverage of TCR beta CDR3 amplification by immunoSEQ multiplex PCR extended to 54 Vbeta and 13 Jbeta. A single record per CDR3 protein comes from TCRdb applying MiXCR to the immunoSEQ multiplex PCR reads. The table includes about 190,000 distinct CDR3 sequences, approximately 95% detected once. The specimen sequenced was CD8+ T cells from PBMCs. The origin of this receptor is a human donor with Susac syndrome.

CDR3 nucleotide sequence: TGTGCCAGCAGCCATTTGACAGGGGTGAGGGAGCAGTTCTTC. It yields the protein CASSHLTGVREQFF. J is TRBJ2-1 and V is TRBV3-1; 8 bases agree with TRBD1. Germline V gene sequence: CDR1 LGHDT, CDR2 YNNKEL (reference sequence). The CDR3 loop spans 14 amino acids. With V trimmed by 3 bases and J by 10 bases, 8 bases remained unmatched.